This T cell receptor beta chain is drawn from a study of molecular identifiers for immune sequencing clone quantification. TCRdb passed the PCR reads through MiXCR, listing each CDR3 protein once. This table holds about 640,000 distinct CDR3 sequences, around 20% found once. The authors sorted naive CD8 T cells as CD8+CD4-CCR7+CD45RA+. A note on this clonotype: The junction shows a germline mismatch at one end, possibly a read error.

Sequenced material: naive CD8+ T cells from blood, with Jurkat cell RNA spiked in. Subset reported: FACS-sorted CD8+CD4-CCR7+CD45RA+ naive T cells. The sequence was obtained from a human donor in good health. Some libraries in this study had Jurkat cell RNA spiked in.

CDR3 nucleotides: TGTGCCACAACCCCGGTTACAAACTTTGAGGATGAGCGGTTCTTC. Protein product: CATTPVTNFEDERFF. This chain joins TRBV19 and TRBJ2-1; D uncertain. CDR3 size: 15 residues. CDR1 is LNHDA and CDR2 is SQIVND in the germline V gene (reference sequence).